The 2 T cell receptor beta chains in this list originate from one sample, sequenced in a study of blood T cells in healthy people across ages. Primers used in a second PCR of roughly 6 to 11 cycles were a sample-barcoded 5' primer and a J-beta primer mix. TCRdb called the 5' RACE reads again in MiXCR, with one record for every CDR3 protein. The sample records around 1,900,000 distinct CDR3 sequences, 30% to 40% being singletons. Sequencing was performed on blood. Receptors were obtained from a human donor in good health.

Many counts were recorded for this clonotype. The rearrangement uses TRBV29-1 and TRBJ2-1; the match to TRBD1 covers 9 bases. The CDR3 loop spans 14 amino acids. The J segment lost 4 bases and the V segment lost 6 bases, leaving 7 bases of the junction unmatched. Germline loops: CDR1 SQVTM, CDR2 ANQGSEA. The CDR3 protein is CSVSVGTGYNEQFF. The CDR3 nucleotides are TGCAGCGTCTCGGTCGGGACAGGGTACAATGAGCAGTTCTTC.

The CDR3 sequence is CASRGFGVGDTQYF. The CDR3 bases are TGTGCCAGCAGGGGGTTCGGTGTTGGGGATACGCAGTATTTT. The chain is built from TRBV6-2 or TRBV6-3 and TRBJ2-3, with D unresolved. With 6 bases removed from V and 6 bases from J, the gap between germline ends came to 16 bases. This CDR3 is 14 amino acids long. CDR1 is MNHEY, CDR2 SVGEGT, per germline.